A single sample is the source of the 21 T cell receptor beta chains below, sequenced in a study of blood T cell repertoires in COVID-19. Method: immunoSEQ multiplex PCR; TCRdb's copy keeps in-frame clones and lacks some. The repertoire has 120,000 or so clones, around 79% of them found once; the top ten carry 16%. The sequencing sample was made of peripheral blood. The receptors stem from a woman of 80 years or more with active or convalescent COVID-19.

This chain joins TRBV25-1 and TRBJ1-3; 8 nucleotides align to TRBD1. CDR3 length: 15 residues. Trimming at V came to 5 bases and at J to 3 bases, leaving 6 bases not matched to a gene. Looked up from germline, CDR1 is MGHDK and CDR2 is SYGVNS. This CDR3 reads CASSSDRVFGNTIYF. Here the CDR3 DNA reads TGTGCCAGCAGTTCGGACAGGGTATTTGGAAACACCATATATTTT.

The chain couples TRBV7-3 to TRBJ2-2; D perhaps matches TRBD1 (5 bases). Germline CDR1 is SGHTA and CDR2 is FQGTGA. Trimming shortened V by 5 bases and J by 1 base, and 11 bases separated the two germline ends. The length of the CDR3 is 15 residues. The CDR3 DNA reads TGTGCCAGCAGCCTTACTACAGGGAACACCGGGGAGCTGTTTTTT. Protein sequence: CASSLTTGNTGELFF.

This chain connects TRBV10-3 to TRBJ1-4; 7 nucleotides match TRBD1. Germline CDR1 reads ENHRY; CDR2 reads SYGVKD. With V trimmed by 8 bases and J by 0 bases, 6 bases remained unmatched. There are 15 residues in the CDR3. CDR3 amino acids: CAIGGQAATNEKLFF. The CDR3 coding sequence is TGTGCCATCGGTGGACAGGCGGCAACTAATGAAAAACTGTTTTTT.

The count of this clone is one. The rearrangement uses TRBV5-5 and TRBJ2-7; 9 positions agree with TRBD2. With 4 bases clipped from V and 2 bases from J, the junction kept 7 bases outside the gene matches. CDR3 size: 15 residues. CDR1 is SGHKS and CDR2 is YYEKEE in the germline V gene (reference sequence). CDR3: CASSRKTSGTYEQYF. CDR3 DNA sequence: TGTGCCAGCAGCCGGAAGACTAGCGGCACCTACGAGCAGTACTTC.

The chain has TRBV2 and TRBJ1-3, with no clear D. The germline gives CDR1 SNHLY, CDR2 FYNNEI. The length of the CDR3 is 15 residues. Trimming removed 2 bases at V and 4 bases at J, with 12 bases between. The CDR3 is CASSERNGLGNTIYF. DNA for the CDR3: TGTGCCAGCAGTGAAAGGAATGGGCTCGGAAACACCATATATTTT.

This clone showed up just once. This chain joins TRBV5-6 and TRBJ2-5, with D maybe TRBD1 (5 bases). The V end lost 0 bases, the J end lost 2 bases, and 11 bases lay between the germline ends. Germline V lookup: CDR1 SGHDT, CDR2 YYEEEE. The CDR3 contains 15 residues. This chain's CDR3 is CASSLAAAGQETQYF. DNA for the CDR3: TGTGCCAGCAGCTTGGCGGCCGCAGGGCAAGAGACCCAGTACTTC.

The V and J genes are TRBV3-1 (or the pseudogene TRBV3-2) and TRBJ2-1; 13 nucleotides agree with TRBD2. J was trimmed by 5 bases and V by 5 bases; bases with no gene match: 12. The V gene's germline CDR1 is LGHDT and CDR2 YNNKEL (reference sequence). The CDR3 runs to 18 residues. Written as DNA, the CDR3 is TGTGCCAGCAGCTCCCGGACTAGCGGGAGAAGTTGGAACAATGAGCAGTTCTTC. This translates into CASSSRTSGRSWNNEQFF.

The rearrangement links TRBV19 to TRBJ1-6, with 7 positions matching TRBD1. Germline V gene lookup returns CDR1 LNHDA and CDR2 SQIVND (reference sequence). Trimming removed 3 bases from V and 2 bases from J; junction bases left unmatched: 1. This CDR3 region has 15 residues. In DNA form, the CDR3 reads TGTGCCAGTAGTATCCAGGGGGCCTATAATTCACCCCTCCACTTT. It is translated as CASSIQGAYNSPLHF.

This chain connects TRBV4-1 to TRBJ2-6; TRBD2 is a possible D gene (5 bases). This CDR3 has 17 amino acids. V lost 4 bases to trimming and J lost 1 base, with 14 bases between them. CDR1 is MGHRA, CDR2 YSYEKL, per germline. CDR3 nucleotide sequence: TGCGCCAGCAGCCGAGGACTGTCCTTTTCTGGGGCCAACGTCCTGACTTTC. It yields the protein CASSRGLSFSGANVLTF.

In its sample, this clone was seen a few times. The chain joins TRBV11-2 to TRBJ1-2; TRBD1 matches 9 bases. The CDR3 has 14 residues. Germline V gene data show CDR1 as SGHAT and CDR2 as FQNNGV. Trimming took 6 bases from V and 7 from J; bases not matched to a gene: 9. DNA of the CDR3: TGTGCCAGCAGTCCGGGGGACAGGGCAGGTGGCTACACCTTC. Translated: CASSPGDRAGGYTF.

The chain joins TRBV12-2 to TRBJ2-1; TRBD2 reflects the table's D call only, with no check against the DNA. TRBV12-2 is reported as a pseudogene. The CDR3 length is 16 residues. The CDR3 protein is CASRLARLAVYNEQFF. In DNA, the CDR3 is TGTGCAAGTCGCTTGGCCCGACTAGCGGTCTACAATGAGCAGTTCTTC.

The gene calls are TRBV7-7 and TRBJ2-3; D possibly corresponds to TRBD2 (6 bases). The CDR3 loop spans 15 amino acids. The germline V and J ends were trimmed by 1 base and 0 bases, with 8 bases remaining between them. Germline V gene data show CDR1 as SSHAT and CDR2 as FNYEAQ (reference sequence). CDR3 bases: TGTGCCAGCAGCTTAGTGGCGGGAAGCACAGATACGCAGTATTTT. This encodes CASSLVAGSTDTQYF.

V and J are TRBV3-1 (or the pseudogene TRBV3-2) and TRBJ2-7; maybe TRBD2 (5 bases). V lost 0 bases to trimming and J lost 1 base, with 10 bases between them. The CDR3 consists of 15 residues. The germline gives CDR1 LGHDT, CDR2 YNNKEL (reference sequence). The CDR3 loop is CASSQDPRGSYEQYF. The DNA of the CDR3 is TGTGCCAGCAGCCAAGACCCCCGAGGGTCCTACGAGCAGTACTTC.

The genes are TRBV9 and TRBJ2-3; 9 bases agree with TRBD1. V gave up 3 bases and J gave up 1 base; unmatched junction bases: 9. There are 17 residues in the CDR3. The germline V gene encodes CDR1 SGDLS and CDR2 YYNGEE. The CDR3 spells CASSARSRTGGTDTQYF. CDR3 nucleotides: TGTGCCAGCAGCGCCCGAAGCCGGACAGGGGGCACAGATACGCAGTATTTT.

The CDR3 nucleotides are TGTGCCAGCAGCTTTGTAGGGGAGGACGGCTACACCTTC. Protein: CASSFVGEDGYTF. The chain employs TRBV7-2 and TRBJ1-2; TRBD1 is a possible D gene (5 bases). The CDR3 is made up of 13 amino acids. With 3 bases removed from V and 8 bases from J, the gap between germline ends came to 13 bases. Germline V gene lookup returns CDR1 SGHTA and CDR2 FQGNSA. Variable domain in full (rest from reference TRBV7-2 and TRBJ1-2): GAGVSQSPSNKVTEKGKDVELRCDPISGHTALYWYRQSLGQGLEFLIYFQGNSAPDKSGLPSDRFSAERTGGSVSTLTIQRTQQEDSAVYLCASSFVGEDGYTFGSGTRLTVV.

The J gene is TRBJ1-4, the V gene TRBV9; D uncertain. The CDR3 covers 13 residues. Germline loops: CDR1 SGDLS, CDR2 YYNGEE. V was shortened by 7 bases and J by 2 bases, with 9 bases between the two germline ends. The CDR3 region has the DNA TGTGCCAGCTCCGGAGGCACTAATGAAAAACTGTTTTTT. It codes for CASSGGTNEKLFF.

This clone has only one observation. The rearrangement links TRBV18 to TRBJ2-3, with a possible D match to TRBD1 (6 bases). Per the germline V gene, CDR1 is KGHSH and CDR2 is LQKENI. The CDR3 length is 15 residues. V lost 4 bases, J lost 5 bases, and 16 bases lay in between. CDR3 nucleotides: TGTGCCAGCTCACGGGAGACAGGTGCTGTAGATACGCAGTATTTT. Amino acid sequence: CASSRETGAVDTQYF.

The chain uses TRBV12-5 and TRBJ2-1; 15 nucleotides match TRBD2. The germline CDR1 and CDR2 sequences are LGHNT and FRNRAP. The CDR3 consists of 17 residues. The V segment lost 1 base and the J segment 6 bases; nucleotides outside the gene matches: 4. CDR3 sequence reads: CASGLARTSGRANEQFF. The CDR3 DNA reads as TGTGCTAGTGGTTTGGCCCGGACTAGCGGGAGGGCCAATGAGCAGTTCTTC. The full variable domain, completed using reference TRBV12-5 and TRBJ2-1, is DARVTQTPRHKVTEMGQEVTMRCQPILGHNTVFWYRQTMMQGLELLAYFRNRAPLDDSGMPKDRFSAEMPDATLATLKIQPSEPRDSAVYFCASGLARTSGRANEQFFGPGTRLTVL.

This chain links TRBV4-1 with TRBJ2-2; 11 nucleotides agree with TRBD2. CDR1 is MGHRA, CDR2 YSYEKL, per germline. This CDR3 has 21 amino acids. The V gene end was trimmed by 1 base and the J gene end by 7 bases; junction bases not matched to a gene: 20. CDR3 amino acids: CASSQGLASGRPRGWGGELFF. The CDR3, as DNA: TGCGCCAGCAGCCAAGGGTTGGCTAGCGGGAGGCCCCGAGGTTGGGGCGGGGAGCTGTTTTTT.

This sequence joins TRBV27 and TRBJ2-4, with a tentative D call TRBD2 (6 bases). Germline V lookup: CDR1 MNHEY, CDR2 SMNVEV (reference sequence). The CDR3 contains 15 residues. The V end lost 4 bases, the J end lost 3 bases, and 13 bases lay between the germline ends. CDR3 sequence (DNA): TGTGCCAGCAGTTCTGGGGGGTCAGGCAAAAACATTCAGTACTTC. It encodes CASSSGGSGKNIQYF.

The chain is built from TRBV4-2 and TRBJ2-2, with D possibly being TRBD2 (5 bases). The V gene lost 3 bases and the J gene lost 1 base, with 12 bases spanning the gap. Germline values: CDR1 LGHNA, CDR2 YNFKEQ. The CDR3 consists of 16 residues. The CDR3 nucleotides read TGTGCCAGCAGCCAGAACCTCGGAGGGAACACCGGGGAGCTGTTTTTT. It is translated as CASSQNLGGNTGELFF.